Listed below are T cell receptor beta chains from one sample, sequenced in a study of shared clonotypes between healthy human individuals. The table came from immunoSEQ multiplex PCR; TCRdb's copy has only in-frame clones and leaves some out. The sample yields over a million clones, approximately 80% seen once. The material sequenced was memory CD4+ T cells from PBMCs. Receptor source: a man younger than 30 in good health. Some clones in this sample may be carry-over from other donors' samples. The CDR3 runs from the conserved cysteine through the conserved F or W. The D gene is left open where the match is weak. A row's size may be missing; if present it is once, few, many or a size class.

CDR3aa	CDR3nt	d_gene	v_gene	abundance	j_gene
CAISEPGLAGISYEQYF	TGTGCCATCAGTGAACCCGGACTAGCGGGCATCTCCTACGAGCAGTACTTC	TRBD2	TRBV10-3	.	TRBJ2-7
CASRMYGQATDTQYF	TGCGCCAGCAGAATGTACGGGCAGGCCACAGATACGCAGTATTTT	.	TRBV5-1	once	TRBJ2-3
CASSPLGTFSYNEQFF	TGTGCCAGCAGTCCTCTAGGGACTTTCTCCTACAATGAGCAGTTCTTC	.	TRBV28	.	TRBJ2-1
CASRSGTGRYEQYF	TGTGCCAGCAGATCGGGGACAGGGAGATACGAGCAGTACTTC	TRBD1	TRBV28	.	TRBJ2-7
CASSFALALPYNEQFF	TGTGCCAGCAGCTTCGCCCTAGCGTTGCCGTACAATGAGCAGTTCTTC	.	TRBV7-2	.	TRBJ2-1
CASRATGSSYEQYF	TGTGCCAGCAGGGCAACAGGGAGCTCCTACGAGCAGTACTTC	.	TRBV2	few	TRBJ2-7
CASSRLRSADTQYF	TGTGCCAGCAGCCGTTTACGGTCGGCAGATACGCAGTATTTT	.	TRBV11-2	few	TRBJ2-3
CATSRSLVRGTQYF	TGTGCCACCAGCAGATCACTAGTCCGGGGGACCCAGTACTTC	.	TRBV15	.	TRBJ2-5
CASSLGTGNTDTQYF	TGCGCCAGCAGCTTGGGGACAGGGAATACAGATACGCAGTATTTT	TRBD1	TRBV5-1	.	TRBJ2-3
CASSLDRRTAGTGELFF	TGTGCCAGCAGCTTGGACCGCAGGACGGCCGGCACCGGGGAGCTGTTTTTT	.	TRBV5-4	.	TRBJ2-2
CASSTLFRENYEQYF	TGCGCCAGCAGCACCTTATTCCGGGAAAACTACGAGCAGTACTTC	.	TRBV5-1	.	TRBJ2-7
CSVERGGVTEAFF	TGCAGCGTTGAGAGAGGGGGGGTGACTGAAGCTTTCTTT	.	TRBV29-1	.	TRBJ1-1
CASTRVGAANNEQFF	TGTGCCAGCACCCGCGTGGGGGCGGCTAACAATGAGCAGTTCTTC	.	TRBV7-9	.	TRBJ2-1
CASSFSDLNYGYTF	TGCGCCAGCAGCTTCTCCGATTTAAACTATGGCTACACCTTC	.	TRBV5-1	.	TRBJ1-2
CASSLAAASTDTQYF	TGCGCCAGCAGCTTGGCGGCGGCTAGCACAGATACGCAGTATTTT	.	TRBV5-1	.	TRBJ2-3
CSARGIETQYF	TGCAGTGCTAGGGGTATTGAGACCCAGTACTTC	.	TRBV20-1	.	TRBJ2-5
CASSQVTAGETYNEQFF	TGTGCCAGCAGCCAAGTAACAGCGGGAGAGACCTACAATGAGCAGTTCTTC	TRBD2	TRBV4-2	.	TRBJ2-1
CASSVAPTGVYEQYF	TGTGCCAGCAGCGTAGCTCCCACAGGGGTATACGAGCAGTACTTC	TRBD1	TRBV9	.	TRBJ2-7
CASSSVVLAGGGGTDTQYF	TGTGCCAGCAGCTCCGTGGTACTAGCGGGAGGCGGCGGCACAGATACGCAGTATTTT	TRBD2	TRBV5-4	once	TRBJ2-3
CASTPLAGVTDTQYF	TGCGCCAGCACCCCTCTAGCGGGAGTAACAGATACGCAGTATTTT	TRBD2	TRBV5-1	.	TRBJ2-3